These T cell receptor beta chains were read from a single sample in a study of blood T cell repertoires in COVID-19. Method: immunoSEQ multiplex PCR; TCRdb's copy keeps in-frame clones and lacks some. Among tens of thousands of clones, around 86% were seen once, and the ten largest hold under 3%. The sequenced sample consisted of peripheral blood. Every receptor here comes from an elderly man with acute or convalescent COVID-19. Both conserved end residues are part of each CDR3. Each record gives: V gene, D gene, CDR3 protein. D genes are given only for firm matches.

>TRBV24-1|TRBD2
CATSDPRTSGNEQFF
>TRBV10-3|TRBD1
CAISSGQGRGYTF
>TRBV4-1|TRBD1
CASSQEGRQGRTEAFF
>TRBV6-1|.
CASSESPSFYGYTF
>TRBV11-3|.
CASSFVGERGQETQYF
>TRBV29-1|TRBD2
CSARSVSGRAETQYF
>TRBV29-1|.
CSVEGGRAGSRTDTQYF
>TRBV25-1|TRBD2
CASSAFLGGEQYF
>TRBV5-1|.
CASSSRGDTDTQYF
>TRBV5-1|TRBD1
CASSLRETGVNTEAFF
>TRBV12-3/TRBV12-4|.
CASTPWGVTEAFF
>TRBV20-1|.
CSAPQGGRAFF
>TRBV5-6|TRBD1
CASSGRGTGGYEQYF
>TRBV10-1|TRBD2
CASQREFRLPQFF
>TRBV5-1|TRBD2
CASSVAGASYNEQFF
>TRBV6-1|.
CASRETFGQRNNQPQHF
>TRBV6-6|.
CASSYLQGTYEQYF
>TRBV27|.
CASSLTGLSNEQFF
>TRBV7-2|TRBD1
CASSRRQGSGATNEKLFF
>TRBV27|.
CASPKGGPGQPQHF
>TRBV19|.
CATLADLNRVGNQPQHF
>TRBV5-1|TRBD2
CASSWVTSGSYEQYF
>TRBV18|.
CASSPSSYEQYF
>TRBV7-7|TRBD1
CASSLGQGSDTQYF
>TRBV18|TRBD1
CASSPRQGPDTEAFF
>TRBV12-3/TRBV12-4|.
CASSTGSGTEAFF
>TRBV6-6|.
CASKLRGETQYF
>TRBV24-1|.
CATQSTTNTEAFF
>TRBV18|TRBD1
CASSPTDRALFSYTF
>TRBV18|.
CASSPQMNTEAFF
>TRBV6-5|TRBD2
CASSYEPGGYNEQFF
>TRBV6-6|TRBD1
CASSRIGTANSPLHF
>TRBV19|TRBD1
CASRRQGAGTDTQYF
>TRBV19|.
CATEGASNQPQHF
>TRBV11-2|.
CASSLGREVSYEQYF
>TRBV28|TRBD1
CASSLDRAGYTF
>TRBV30|.
CAWSSGYEQYF
>TRBV14|.
CASSQLGRDYGYTF
>TRBV5-4|TRBD1
CASSRGTGLQGKNIQYF
>TRBV19|.
CASTRGADPRSPLHF
>TRBV7-9|TRBD1
CASSLWVGQGAKETQYF
>TRBV10-2|TRBD1
CASSDPGQGGPGYTF
>TRBV7-6|.
CASEGADTQYF
>TRBV30|.
CAWSGGLITGELFF
>TRBV5-4|.
CASSLTGNTGELFF
>TRBV12-3/TRBV12-4|.
CASSLFGNYTF
>TRBV5-6|.
CASSLVSGTEAFF
>TRBV6-2/TRBV6-3|TRBD1
CASSPPGQGRNSPLHF
>TRBV6-5|.
CASSQDLNTEAFF
>TRBV24-1|.
CATSDLRGTEAFF
>TRBV19|.
CASSRGGNGNTIYF
>TRBV19|.
CASKRGWNPDGYTF
>TRBV6-6|.
CASSLGTGSTEAFF
>TRBV2|.
CASAGIGMRGEQFF
>TRBV5-1|TRBD1
CASSLGDRAEQFF
>TRBV5-1|TRBD1
CASSLALGQGAGYTF
>TRBV9|TRBD2
CASSVERGEGIDEQYF
>TRBV24-1|.
CATSDRDRSSYNEQFF
>TRBV30|TRBD1
CAWRALPDRGRRGTQYF